This TCR beta chain was recorded in a study of T cell responses to AZD1222 COVID-19 vaccine. Study-level background: Second doses were pooled across both intervals (about 4 or about 12 weeks).

Per germline, CDR1 LGHDT and CDR2 YNNKEL (reference sequence). The CDR3 length is 12 residues. Trimming left V 1 base short and J 4 bases short, with 2 bases between. TCRdb's table, derived via immunoSEQ multiplex PCR, lists solely in-frame clones and lacks some. The sample lists over 75,000 clones; roughly nine tenths were seen once. J is TRBJ1-3 and V is TRBV3-1 (or the pseudogene TRBV3-2); no clear D gene. The source was peripheral blood, collected on day 0 of AZD1222 vaccination. The source is an adult in good health. The CDR3 nucleotides are TGTGCCAGCAGCCAAGCAGGAAACACCATATATTTT. Residues: CASSQAGNTIYF.